Below, 17 T cell receptor beta chains from the same sample are listed, as sequenced in a study of cytomegalovirus exposure and HLA in healthy donors. Produced via immunoSEQ multiplex PCR; TCRdb's table is partial and in-frame only. The profile covers approximately 100,000 clones, with about 88% appearing a single time and around 6.3% taken by the ten largest. The sequenced material came from PBMCs. The receptors shown here come from a man between 18 and 29 years old in good health and CMV-seropositive.

The chain joins TRBV7-3 to TRBJ2-1, with 11 bases lining up with TRBD1. The ends lost 6 bases at V and 0 bases at J; junction bases unmatched: 13. The CDR3 totals 19 residues. The germline gives CDR1 SGHTA, CDR2 FQGTGA. The CDR3 protein is CASSSIGTGGLRSYNEQFF. The CDR3 region has the DNA TGTGCCAGCAGTTCAATCGGGACAGGGGGTTTGCGCTCCTACAATGAGCAGTTCTTC.

This clone has only one observation. The J gene is TRBJ2-7, the V gene TRBV7-8, with TRBD1 identical over 9 bases. In germline, CDR1 is SGHVS, CDR2 FQNEAQ. V was pared by 10 bases and J by 3 bases, with 13 bases of the junction left unmatched. This CDR3 spans 15 amino acids. The CDR3 bases are TGTGCCACCACACCTGAGGGACAGGGTGTCTACGAGCAGTACTTC. Translating it yields CATTPEGQGVYEQYF. Filled out from reference TRBV7-8 and TRBJ2-7, the complete variable domain reads GAGVSQSPRYKVAKRGQDVALRCDPISGHVSLFWYQQALGQGPEFLTYFQNEAQLDKSGLPSDRFFAERPEGSVSTLKIQRTQQEDSAVYLCATTPEGQGVYEQYFGPGTRLTVT.

The J gene is TRBJ1-1, the V gene TRBV11-2; D may be TRBD1 (6 bases). Germline V lookup: CDR1 SGHAT, CDR2 FQNNGV. The length of the CDR3 is 13 residues. V was cut by 5 bases and J by 6 bases, with 13 bases left in between. DNA for the CDR3: TGTGCCAGCAGCCTCGCGGGGGCAGCTGAAGCTTTCTTT. As protein: CASSLAGAAEAFF.

The gene calls are TRBV11-2 and TRBJ2-1, with 7 bases identical to TRBD2. With V trimmed by 2 bases and J by 6 bases, 10 bases remained unmatched. The CDR3 has 16 amino acids. Germline V gene lookup returns CDR1 SGHAT and CDR2 FQNNGV. CDR3 DNA: TGTGCCAGCAGCTTATTTCCCGGCGGGGGTGGCAATGAGCAGTTCTTC. It yields the protein CASSLFPGGGGNEQFF. The full variable domain, its missing parts supplied by reference TRBV11-2 and TRBJ2-1, is EAGVAQSPRYKIIEKRQSVAFWCNPISGHATLYWYQQILGQGPKLLIQFQNNGVVDDSQLPKDRFSAERLKGVDSTLKIQPAKLEDSAVYLCASSLFPGGGGNEQFFGPGTRLTVL.

In this sample, this clone turned up a few times. J is TRBJ2-3 and V is TRBV29-1, with 9 nucleotides matching TRBD1. The V segment lost 4 bases and the J segment 1 base; nucleotides outside the gene matches: 3. Germline CDR1 is SQVTM and CDR2 is ANQGSEA. This CDR3 contains 14 residues. CDR3 residues: CSVARDRGTDTQYF. Written as DNA, the CDR3 is TGCAGCGTTGCCAGGGACAGGGGCACAGATACGCAGTATTTT.

The gene calls are TRBV6-5 and TRBJ2-5; D perhaps matches TRBD1 (6 bases). Trimming removed 5 bases from V and 3 bases from J, with 16 bases in between. CDR1 and CDR2 (germline): MNHEY, SVGAGI. The CDR3 extends over 15 amino acids. The CDR3 region is CASSKRQAGKETQYF. The CDR3, as DNA: TGTGCCAGCAGTAAACGACAGGCGGGTAAAGAGACCCAGTACTTC.

This clone has a single count. The chain combines TRBV7-2 with TRBJ2-1, with TRBD1 as a possible D gene (6 bases). Per germline, CDR1 SGHTA and CDR2 FQGNSA. The CDR3 runs to 12 residues. Trimming cost V 3 bases and J 9 bases, with 9 bases left between them. CDR3 bases: TGTGCCAGCAGCTTCCAGGGGACTGAGCAGTTCTTC. The encoded protein is CASSFQGTEQFF.

This chain uses TRBV19 with TRBJ1-5; D is perhaps TRBD1 (5 bases). Looked up from germline, CDR1 is LNHDA and CDR2 is SQIVND (reference sequence). Trimming left V 1 base short and J 7 bases short, with 11 bases between. The CDR3 covers 14 residues. The CDR3 spells CASSIGPGVQPQHF. The DNA for the CDR3 is TGTGCCAGTAGTATAGGGCCGGGGGTCCAGCCCCAGCATTTT.

The chain recombines TRBV6-5 with TRBJ2-4; D is possibly TRBD1 (6 bases). The CDR3 is made up of 14 amino acids. The germline V gene encodes CDR1 MNHEY and CDR2 SVGAGI. The ends were cut back, 6 bases at V and 1 base at J, with 10 bases in the middle. CDR3 in DNA: TGTGCCAGCAGGGGGGCACTCGCCAAAAACATTCAGTACTTC. It is translated as CASRGALAKNIQYF.

The rearrangement uses TRBV7-6 and TRBJ2-5; perhaps TRBD2 as D (6 bases). V lost 5 bases and J 0 bases, leaving 16 bases between the germline ends. CDR1 and CDR2 (germline): SGHVS, FNYEAQ. The CDR3 is 16 residues long. Here the CDR3 reads CASSQGGEGHQETQYF. The CDR3, as DNA: TGTGCCAGCAGCCAAGGAGGGGAAGGCCACCAAGAGACCCAGTACTTC.

This chain connects TRBV9 to TRBJ1-1; D may be TRBD1 (6 bases). The CDR3 runs to 13 residues. V lost 4 bases and J 5 bases, leaving 12 bases between the germline ends. Per the germline V gene, CDR1 is SGDLS and CDR2 is YYNGEE. CDR3 residues: CASSTGGGTEAFF. The CDR3, as DNA: TGTGCCAGCAGCACGGGAGGGGGTACTGAAGCTTTCTTT.

This chain uses TRBV4-2 with TRBJ2-2; D is possibly TRBD2 (5 bases). Germline CDR1 and CDR2: LGHNA and YNFKEQ. The CDR3 covers 16 residues. Trimming stripped 1 base from V and 2 bases from J, with 11 bases between. CDR3 amino acids: CASSQAREVNTGELFF. The CDR3 DNA reads as TGTGCCAGCAGCCAAGCTCGGGAAGTAAACACCGGGGAGCTGTTTTTT.

V and J are TRBV5-1 and TRBJ2-7; D unclear. V lost 1 base, J lost 2 bases, and 7 bases lay in between. The CDR3 loop spans 13 amino acids. Germline CDR1 and CDR2: SGHRS and YFSETQ. CDR3 sequence (DNA): TGCGCCAGCAGCTTGACGGGTACCTACGAGCAGTACTTC. Protein: CASSLTGTYEQYF.

The CDR3 DNA reads TGTGCCAGCAGCTTATTGGAGCGGAACTACAATGAGCAGTTCTTC. Its protein product is CASSLLERNYNEQFF. The chain carries TRBV13 and TRBJ2-1; tentative D call: TRBD2 (5 bases). Trimming took off 2 bases at V and 3 bases at J, with 11 bases between the two ends. The CDR3 totals 15 residues. CDR1 is PRHDT, CDR2 FYEKMQ, per germline (reference sequence).

The chain carries TRBV7-2 and TRBJ1-4, with TRBD1 matching 8 bases. CDR1 is SGHTA, CDR2 FQGNSA, per germline. Losses at the gene ends were 5 bases for V and 7 bases for J; bases not matched to a gene: 12. This CDR3 contains 16 residues. CDR3 DNA sequence: TGTGCCAGCAGCCAATCTAGGTCACAGGGGGTTGAAAAACTGTTTTTT. Translation: CASSQSRSQGVEKLFF.

This chain uses TRBV15 with TRBJ2-5; 9 positions match TRBD2. V lost 0 bases and J lost 5; bases outside the gene matches: 10. In germline, CDR1 is LNHNV, CDR2 YYDKDF (reference sequence). There are 17 residues in the CDR3. CDR3 in amino acids: CATSRDYGGRAGETQYF. Written as DNA, the CDR3 is TGTGCCACCAGCAGAGATTATGGCGGGAGGGCCGGGGAGACCCAGTACTTC.

The rearrangement links TRBV15 to TRBJ1-5, with a possible D match to TRBD1 (5 bases). Germline V gene sequence: CDR1 LNHNV, CDR2 YYDKDF (reference sequence). The CDR3 consists of 15 residues. The V and J ends lost 5 bases and 8 bases respectively, with 19 bases between them. The CDR3 coding sequence is TGTGCCACCAGCCATGGACGACGGGGGGGGGAGCCCCAGCATTTT. Translated: CATSHGRRGGEPQHF.